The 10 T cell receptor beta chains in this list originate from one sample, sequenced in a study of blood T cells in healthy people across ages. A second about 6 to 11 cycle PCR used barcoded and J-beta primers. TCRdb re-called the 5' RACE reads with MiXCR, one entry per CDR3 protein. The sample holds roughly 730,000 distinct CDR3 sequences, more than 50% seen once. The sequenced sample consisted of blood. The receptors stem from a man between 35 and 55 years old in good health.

The CDR3 spells CSARETSFGTQYF. The CDR3 DNA sequence: TGCAGTGCTAGGGAGACTAGTTTTGGGACCCAGTACTTC. The chain links TRBV20-1 to TRBJ2-5, with a possible D match to TRBD2 (6 bases). The V gene lost 3 bases and the J gene lost 7 bases, with 15 bases spanning the gap. Germline values: CDR1 DFQATT, CDR2 SNEGSKA (reference sequence). CDR3 length: 13 amino acids.

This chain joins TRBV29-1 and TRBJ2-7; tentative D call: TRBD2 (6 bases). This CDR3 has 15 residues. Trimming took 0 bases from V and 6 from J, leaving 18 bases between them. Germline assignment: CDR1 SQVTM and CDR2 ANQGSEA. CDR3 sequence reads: CSVEDTTDYQSEQYF. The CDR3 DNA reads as TGCAGCGTTGAAGATACCACGGACTATCAAAGCGAGCAGTACTTC.

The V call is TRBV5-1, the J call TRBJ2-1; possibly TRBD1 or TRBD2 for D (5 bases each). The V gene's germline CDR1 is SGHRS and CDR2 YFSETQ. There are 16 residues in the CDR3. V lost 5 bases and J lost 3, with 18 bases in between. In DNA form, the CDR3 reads TGCGCCAGCAGGGGGGTCCCGGCGAAAGACTACAATGAGCAGTTCTTC. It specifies CASRGVPAKDYNEQFF.

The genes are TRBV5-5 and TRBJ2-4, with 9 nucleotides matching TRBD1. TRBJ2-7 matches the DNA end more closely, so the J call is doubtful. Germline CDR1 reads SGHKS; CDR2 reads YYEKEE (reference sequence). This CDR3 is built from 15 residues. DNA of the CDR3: TGTGCCAGCAGCCAACCCTGGGGACAGGGTTCCGAGCAGTACTTC. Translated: CASSQPWGQGSEQYF.

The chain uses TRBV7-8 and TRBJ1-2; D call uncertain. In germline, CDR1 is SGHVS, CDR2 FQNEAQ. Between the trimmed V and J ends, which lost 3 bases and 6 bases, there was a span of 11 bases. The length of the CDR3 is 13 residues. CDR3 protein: CASSFAGIDGYTF. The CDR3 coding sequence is TGTGCCAGCAGCTTCGCGGGAATCGATGGCTACACCTTC. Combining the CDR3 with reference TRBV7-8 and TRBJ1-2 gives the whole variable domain GAGVSQSPRYKVAKRGQDVALRCDPISGHVSLFWYQQALGQGPEFLTYFQNEAQLDKSGLPSDRFFAERPEGSVSTLKIQRTQQEDSAVYLCASSFAGIDGYTFGSGTRLTVV.

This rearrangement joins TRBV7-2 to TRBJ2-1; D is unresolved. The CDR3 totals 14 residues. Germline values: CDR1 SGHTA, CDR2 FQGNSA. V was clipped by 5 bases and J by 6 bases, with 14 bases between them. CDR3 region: CASSPQTESNEQFF. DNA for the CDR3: TGTGCCAGCAGCCCTCAAACCGAGAGCAATGAGCAGTTCTTC.

The CDR3 protein is CSAQGQVNTEAFF. CDR3 nucleotide sequence: TGCAGTGCCCAGGGACAGGTGAACACTGAAGCTTTCTTT. The genes are TRBV20-1 and TRBJ1-1; 8 bases agree with TRBD1. The CDR3 runs to 13 residues. V gave up 6 bases and J gave up 0 bases; unmatched junction bases: 3. The germline V gene has CDR1 DFQATT and CDR2 SNEGSKA (reference sequence).

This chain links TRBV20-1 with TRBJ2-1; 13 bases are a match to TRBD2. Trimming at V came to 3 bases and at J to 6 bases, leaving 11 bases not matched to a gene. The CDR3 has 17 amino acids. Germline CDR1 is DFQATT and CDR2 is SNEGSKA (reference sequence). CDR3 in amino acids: CSASKGLAGDQRNEQFF. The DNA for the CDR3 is TGCAGTGCTAGCAAAGGACTAGCGGGAGATCAACGCAATGAGCAGTTCTTC.

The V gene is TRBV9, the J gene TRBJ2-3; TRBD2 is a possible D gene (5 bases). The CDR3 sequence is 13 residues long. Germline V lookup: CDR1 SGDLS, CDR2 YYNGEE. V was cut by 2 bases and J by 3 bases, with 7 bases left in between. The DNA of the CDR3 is TGTGCCAGCAGCGTTCCGGGAACAGATACGCAGTATTTT. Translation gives CASSVPGTDTQYF.

The DNA for the CDR3 is TGTGCCAGCAGCTCTAGACTTAGGAGTTCACCCCTCCACTTT. Translated: CASSSRLRSSPLHF. The J gene is TRBJ1-6, the V gene TRBV7-2; D unresolved. CDR1 is SGHTA and CDR2 is FQGNSA in the germline V gene. V dropped 4 bases and J dropped 9 bases, with 13 bases sitting between them. The CDR3 contains 14 residues.